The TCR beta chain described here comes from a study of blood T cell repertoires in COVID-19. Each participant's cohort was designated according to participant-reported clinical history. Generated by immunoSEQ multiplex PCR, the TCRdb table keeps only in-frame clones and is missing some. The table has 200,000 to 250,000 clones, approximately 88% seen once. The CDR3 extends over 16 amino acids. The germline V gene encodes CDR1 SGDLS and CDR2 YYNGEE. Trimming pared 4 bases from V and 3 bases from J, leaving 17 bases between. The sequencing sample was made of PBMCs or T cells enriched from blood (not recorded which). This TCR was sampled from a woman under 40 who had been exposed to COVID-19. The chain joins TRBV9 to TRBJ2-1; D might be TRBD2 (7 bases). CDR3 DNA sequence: TGTGCCAGCAGCCCCCGGGCGGGGGCCCTCTACAATGAGCAGTTCTTC. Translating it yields CASSPRAGALYNEQFF. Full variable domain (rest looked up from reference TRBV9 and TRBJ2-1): DSGVTQTPKHLITATGQRVTLRCSPRSGDLSVYWYQQSLDQGLQFLIQYYNGEERAKGNILERFSAQQFPDLHSELNLSSLELGDSALYFCASSPRAGALYNEQFFGPGTRLTVL.